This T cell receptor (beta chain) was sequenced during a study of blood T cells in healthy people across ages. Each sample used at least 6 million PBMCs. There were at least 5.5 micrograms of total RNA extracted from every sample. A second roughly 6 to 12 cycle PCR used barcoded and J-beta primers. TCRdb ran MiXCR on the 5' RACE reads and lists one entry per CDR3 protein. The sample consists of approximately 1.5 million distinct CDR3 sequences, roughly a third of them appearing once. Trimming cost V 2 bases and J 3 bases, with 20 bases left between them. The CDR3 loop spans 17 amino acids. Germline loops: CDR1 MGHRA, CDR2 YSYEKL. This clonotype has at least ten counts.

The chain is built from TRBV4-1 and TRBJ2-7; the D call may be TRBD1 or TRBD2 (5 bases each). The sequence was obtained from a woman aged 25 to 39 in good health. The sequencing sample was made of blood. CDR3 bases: TGCGCCAGCAGCCAATATACTCTTGGGGGTATGTTCTACGAGCAGTACTTC. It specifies CASSQYTLGGMFYEQYF.